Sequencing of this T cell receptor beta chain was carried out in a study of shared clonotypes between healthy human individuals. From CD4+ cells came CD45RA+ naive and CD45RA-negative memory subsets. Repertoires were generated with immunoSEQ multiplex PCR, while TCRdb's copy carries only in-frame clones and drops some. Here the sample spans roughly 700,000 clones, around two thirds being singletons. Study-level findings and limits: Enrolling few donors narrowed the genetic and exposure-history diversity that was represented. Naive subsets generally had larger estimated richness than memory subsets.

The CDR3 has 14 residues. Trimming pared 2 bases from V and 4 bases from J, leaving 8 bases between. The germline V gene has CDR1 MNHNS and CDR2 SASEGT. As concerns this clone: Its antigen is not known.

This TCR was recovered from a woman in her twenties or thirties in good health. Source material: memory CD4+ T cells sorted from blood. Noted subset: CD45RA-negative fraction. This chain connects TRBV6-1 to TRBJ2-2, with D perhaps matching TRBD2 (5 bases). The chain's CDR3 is CASSELGSTGELFF. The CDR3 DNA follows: TGTGCCAGCAGTGAATTAGGGAGCACCGGGGAGCTGTTTTTT.